What follows describes a single T cell receptor beta chain. The antigen remains unidentified. This CDR3 has 15 residues. Between the trimmed V and J ends, which lost 0 bases and 6 bases, there was a span of 12 bases. Germline-derived CDR1 and CDR2 are SGHRS and YFSETQ. Assay used: immunoSEQ multiplex PCR; TCRdb lists only in-frame clones, some missing. This table has 140,000 to 150,000 clones, about 70% appearing once. Frozen-stored PBMCs produced about 2 micrograms of genomic DNA for TCR beta libraries. The data are from a study of cytotoxic CD8 clonotypes in ibrutinib-treated CLL. Background on the study: IGHV unmutated 17 to 18; relapsed/refractory 11; treatment-naive about 14.

Regarding the study as a whole: Clonality increased with ibrutinib response but returned toward baseline at progression. Patients showed higher baseline clonality than age-matched healthy donors, and it tracked circulating CD8+ T-cell counts.

The sample here was PBMCs, taken after 24 months of ibrutinib treatment. The chain carries TRBV5-1 and TRBJ2-2; D is perhaps TRBD1 (6 bases). This TCR was sampled from a human donor with chronic lymphocytic leukemia. The CDR3 here is CASSLDRAQAGELFF. CDR3 nucleotides: TGCGCCAGCAGCTTGGACAGGGCCCAGGCCGGGGAGCTGTTTTTT.